These 10 T cell receptor beta chains were all obtained from the same sample, sequenced in a study of PD-L1 blockade in urothelial cancer. This table comes from immunoSEQ multiplex PCR, and its TCRdb copy is limited to in-frame clones, with some not included. The sample records about 76,000 clones, 84% being singletons. Sequenced material: PBMCs, taken around atezolizumab (anti-PD-L1) treatment. The receptors stem from a man between 70 and 80 years old with urothelial cancer.

The J gene is TRBJ2-7, the V gene TRBV4-1, with a tentative D call TRBD2 (5 bases). V lost 7 bases and J 3 bases, leaving 16 bases between the germline ends. CDR1 MGHRA and CDR2 YSYEKL come from the germline V gene. The CDR3 has 14 amino acids. The CDR3 loop is CASTRSGGYYEQYF. The CDR3 DNA reads TGCGCCAGCACGCGATCCGGAGGTTACTACGAGCAGTACTTC.

The J gene is TRBJ2-7, the V gene TRBV28, with 9 positions matching TRBD1. The junction had 3 bases not matched to a gene; V was cut back by 4 bases and J by 2 bases. Looked up from germline, CDR1 is MDHEN and CDR2 is SYDVKM. The CDR3 length is 14 residues. Here the CDR3 DNA reads TGTGCCAGCAGTTCTGGGACAGGGACCTACGAGCAGTACTTC. Protein: CASSSGTGTYEQYF.

This chain joins TRBV9 and TRBJ1-1; 9 bases are a match to TRBD1. With 3 bases clipped from V and 4 bases from J, the junction kept 7 bases outside the gene matches. This CDR3 has 15 amino acids. Germline V gives CDR1 SGDLS, CDR2 YYNGEE. The CDR3 bases are TGTGCCAGCAGCGCCCAGCCGACAGGGGGCACTGAAGCTTTCTTT. Its protein product is CASSAQPTGGTEAFF.

The chain has TRBV6-1 and TRBJ1-2; 8 bases are shared with TRBD1. V shed 7 bases, J shed 3 bases, and the junction held 10 bases outside the gene matches. The CDR3 is made up of 15 amino acids. The germline gives CDR1 MNHNS, CDR2 SASEGT. The CDR3 protein is CASKERAGGHYGYTF. As DNA, the CDR3 is TGTGCCAGCAAAGAAAGGGCAGGGGGCCACTATGGCTACACCTTC.

The V and J genes are TRBV14 and TRBJ2-1; 7 positions agree with TRBD2. The germline gives CDR1 SGHDN, CDR2 FVKESK. This CDR3 region has 20 residues. With V trimmed by 1 base and J by 4 bases, 19 bases remained unmatched. The CDR3 DNA reads TGTGCCAGCAGCCAAGGATTGCGGGGTAGTGGCGGGAGTTATTACAATGAGCAGTTCTTC. Translation: CASSQGLRGSGGSYYNEQFF.

This clone was recorded a few times. The chain carries TRBV13 and TRBJ2-1; TRBD2 matches at 11 bases. In germline, CDR1 is PRHDT, CDR2 FYEKMQ (reference sequence). The CDR3 is 15 residues long. Trimming at V came to 7 bases and at J to 6 bases, leaving 8 bases not matched to a gene. The CDR3 sequence is CASTYRTSGSNEQFF. The DNA for the CDR3 is TGTGCCAGCACCTACCGTACTAGCGGGAGCAATGAGCAGTTCTTC.

V gene TRBV10-2 combines with J gene TRBJ2-2; D call uncertain. Germline V lookup: CDR1 WSHSY, CDR2 SAAADI. The CDR3 contains 12 residues. Between the trimmed V and J ends, which lost 2 bases and 7 bases, there was a span of 5 bases. The CDR3, as DNA: TGCGCCAGCAGTGAGGAGCGCGGGGAGCTGTTTTTT. Translating it yields CASSEERGELFF.

V and J are TRBV11-3 and TRBJ1-3; no definite D call. CDR3 length: 15 amino acids. CDR1 is SGHNT, CDR2 YENEEA, per germline. V lost 6 bases, J lost 7 bases, and 19 bases lay in between. CDR3 nucleotide sequence: TGTGCCAGCAGTCCCGGCGGGTCAAGACCTAACACCATATATTTT. Residues: CASSPGGSRPNTIYF.

CDR3 DNA: TGCGCCAGCCGCGGTGGTACCGGGACTAGCGGGATAAATACGCAGTATTTT. It yields the protein CASRGGTGTSGINTQYF. The chain is built from TRBV5-1 and TRBJ2-3; 13 bases align to TRBD2. Per germline, CDR1 SGHRS and CDR2 YFSETQ. V gave up 7 bases and J gave up 7 bases; unmatched junction bases: 15. This CDR3 comprises 17 residues.

The chain recombines TRBV5-4 with TRBJ2-1; weak D call: TRBD2 (7 bases). The CDR3 extends over 12 amino acids. Germline V CDR1 and CDR2: SGHNT, YYREEE (reference sequence). V lost 4 bases and J 7 bases, leaving 9 bases between the germline ends. CDR3 coding DNA: TGTGCCAGCAGCGAGGGGGGGAATGAGCAGTTCTTC. This translates into CASSEGGNEQFF. Variable domain in full (rest from reference TRBV5-4 and TRBJ2-1): ETGVTQSPTHLIKTRGQQVTLRCSSQSGHNTVSWYQQALGQGPQFIFQYYREEENGRGNFPPRFSGLQFPNYSSELNVNALELDDSALYLCASSEGGNEQFFGPGTRLTVL.